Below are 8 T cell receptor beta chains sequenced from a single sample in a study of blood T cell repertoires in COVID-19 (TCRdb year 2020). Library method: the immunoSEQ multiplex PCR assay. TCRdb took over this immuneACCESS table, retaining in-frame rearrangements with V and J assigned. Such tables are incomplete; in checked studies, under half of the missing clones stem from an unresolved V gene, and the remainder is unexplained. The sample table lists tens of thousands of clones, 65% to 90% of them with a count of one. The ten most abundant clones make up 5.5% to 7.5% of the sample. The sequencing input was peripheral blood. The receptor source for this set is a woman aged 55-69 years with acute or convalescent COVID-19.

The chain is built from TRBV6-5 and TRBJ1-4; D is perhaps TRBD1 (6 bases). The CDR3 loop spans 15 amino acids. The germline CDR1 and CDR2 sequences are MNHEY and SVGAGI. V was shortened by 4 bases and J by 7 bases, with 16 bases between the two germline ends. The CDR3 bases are TGTGCCAGCAGTTCCAATCCCGGGACAACTGAAAAACTGTTTTTT. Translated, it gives CASSSNPGTTEKLFF.

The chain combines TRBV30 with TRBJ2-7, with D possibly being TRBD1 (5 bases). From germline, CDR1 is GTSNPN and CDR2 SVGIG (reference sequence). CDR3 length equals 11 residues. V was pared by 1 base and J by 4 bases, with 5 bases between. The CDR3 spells CAWSAGYEQYF. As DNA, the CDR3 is TGTGCCTGGAGTGCAGGGTACGAGCAGTACTTC.

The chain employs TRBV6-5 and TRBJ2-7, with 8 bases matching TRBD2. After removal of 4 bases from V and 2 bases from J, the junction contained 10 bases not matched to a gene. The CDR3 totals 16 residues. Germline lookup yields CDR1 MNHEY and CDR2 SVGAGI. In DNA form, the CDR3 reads TGTGCCAGCAGTTTATTTTTCGGGGGGGGCACCTACGAGCAGTACTTC. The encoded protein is CASSLFFGGGTYEQYF.

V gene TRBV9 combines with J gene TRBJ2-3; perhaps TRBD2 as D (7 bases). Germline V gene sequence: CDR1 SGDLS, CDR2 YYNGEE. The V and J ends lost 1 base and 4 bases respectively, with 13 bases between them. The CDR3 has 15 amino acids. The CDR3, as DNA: TGTGCCAGCAGCGTATGGAGAGGGGGGGCAGATACGCAGTATTTT. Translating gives CASSVWRGGADTQYF.

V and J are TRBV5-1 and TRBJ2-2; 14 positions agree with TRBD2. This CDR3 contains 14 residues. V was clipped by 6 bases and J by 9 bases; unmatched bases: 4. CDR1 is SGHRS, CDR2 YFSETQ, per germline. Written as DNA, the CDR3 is TGCGCCAGCACCCGACTAGCGGGGGGGCGGGAGCTGTTTTTT. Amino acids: CASTRLAGGRELFF.

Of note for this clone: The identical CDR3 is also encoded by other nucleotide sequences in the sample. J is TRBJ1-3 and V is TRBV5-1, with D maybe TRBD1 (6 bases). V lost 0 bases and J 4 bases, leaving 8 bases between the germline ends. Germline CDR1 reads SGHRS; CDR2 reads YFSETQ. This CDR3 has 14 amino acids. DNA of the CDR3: TGCGCCAGCAGCTTGGGAGGGACAGGAAACACCATATATTTT. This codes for CASSLGGTGNTIYF.

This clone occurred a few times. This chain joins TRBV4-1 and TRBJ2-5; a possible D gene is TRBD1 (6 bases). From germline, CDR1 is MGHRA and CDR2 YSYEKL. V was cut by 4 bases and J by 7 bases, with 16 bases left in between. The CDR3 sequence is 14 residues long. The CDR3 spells CASSPEAGASTQYF. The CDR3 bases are TGCGCCAGCAGCCCCGAGGCAGGGGCATCGACCCAGTACTTC.

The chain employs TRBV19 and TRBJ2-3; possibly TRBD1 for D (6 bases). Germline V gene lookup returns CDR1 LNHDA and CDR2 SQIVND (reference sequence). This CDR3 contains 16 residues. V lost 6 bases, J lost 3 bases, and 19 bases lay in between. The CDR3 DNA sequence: TGTGCCAGTAGAGAGACCGGGACATCAGGGACAGATACGCAGTATTTT. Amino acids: CASRETGTSGTDTQYF. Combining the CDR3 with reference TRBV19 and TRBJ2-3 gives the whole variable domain DGGITQSPKYLFRKEGQNVTLSCEQNLNHDAMYWYRQDPGQGLRLIYYSQIVNDFQKGDIAEGYSVSREKKESFPLTVTSAQKNPTAFYLCASRETGTSGTDTQYFGPGTRLTVL.